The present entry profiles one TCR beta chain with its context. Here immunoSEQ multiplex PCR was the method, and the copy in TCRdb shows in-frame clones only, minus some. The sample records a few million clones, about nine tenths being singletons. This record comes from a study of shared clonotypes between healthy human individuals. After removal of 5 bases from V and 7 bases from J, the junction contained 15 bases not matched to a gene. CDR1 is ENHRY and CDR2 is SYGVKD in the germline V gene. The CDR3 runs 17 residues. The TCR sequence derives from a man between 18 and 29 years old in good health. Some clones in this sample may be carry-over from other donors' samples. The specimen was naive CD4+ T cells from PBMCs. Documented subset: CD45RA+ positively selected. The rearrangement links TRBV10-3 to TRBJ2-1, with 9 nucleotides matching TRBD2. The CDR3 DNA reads TGTGCCATCAGTATCAAAAAAGAGGGACTAGCCCGGAATGAGCAGTTCTTC. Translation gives CAISIKKEGLARNEQFF.